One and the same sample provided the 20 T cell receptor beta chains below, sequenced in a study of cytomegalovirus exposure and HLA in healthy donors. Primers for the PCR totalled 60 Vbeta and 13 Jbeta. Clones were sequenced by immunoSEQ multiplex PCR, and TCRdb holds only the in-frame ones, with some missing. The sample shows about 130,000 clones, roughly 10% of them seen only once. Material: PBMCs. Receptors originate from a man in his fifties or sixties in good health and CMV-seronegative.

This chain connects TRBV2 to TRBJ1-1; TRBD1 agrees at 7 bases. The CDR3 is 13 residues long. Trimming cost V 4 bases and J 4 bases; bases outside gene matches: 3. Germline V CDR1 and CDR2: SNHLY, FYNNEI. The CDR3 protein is CASSGQGGTEAFF. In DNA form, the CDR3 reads TGTGCCAGCAGTGGACAGGGAGGCACTGAAGCTTTCTTT.

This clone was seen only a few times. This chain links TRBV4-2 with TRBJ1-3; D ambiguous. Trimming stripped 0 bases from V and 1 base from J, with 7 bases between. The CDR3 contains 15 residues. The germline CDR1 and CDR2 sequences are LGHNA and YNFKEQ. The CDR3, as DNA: TGTGCCAGCAGCCAAGATCTAGGTTCTGGAAACACCATATATTTT. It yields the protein CASSQDLGSGNTIYF.

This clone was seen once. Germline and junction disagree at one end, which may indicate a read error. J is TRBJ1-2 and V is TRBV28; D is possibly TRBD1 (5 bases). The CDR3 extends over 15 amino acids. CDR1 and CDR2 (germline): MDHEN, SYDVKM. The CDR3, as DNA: TGTGCCAGCAGTGGGGCAGGAGCTATCAACTATGGCTACCCCTTC. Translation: CASSGAGAINYGYPF.

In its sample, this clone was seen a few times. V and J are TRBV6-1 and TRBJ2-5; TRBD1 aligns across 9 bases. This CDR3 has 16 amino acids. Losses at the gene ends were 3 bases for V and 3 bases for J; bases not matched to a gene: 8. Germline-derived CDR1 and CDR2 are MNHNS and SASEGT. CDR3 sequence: CASSDPWTGEEETQYF. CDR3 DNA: TGTGCCAGCAGTGACCCGTGGACAGGGGAAGAAGAGACCCAGTACTTC.

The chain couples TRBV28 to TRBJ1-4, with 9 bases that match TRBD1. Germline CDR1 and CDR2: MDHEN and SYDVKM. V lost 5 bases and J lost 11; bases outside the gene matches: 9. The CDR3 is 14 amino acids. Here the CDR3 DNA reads TGTGCCAGCAGTCCCTCGACAGGGGGTAGTAAACTGTTTTTT. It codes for CASSPSTGGSKLFF.

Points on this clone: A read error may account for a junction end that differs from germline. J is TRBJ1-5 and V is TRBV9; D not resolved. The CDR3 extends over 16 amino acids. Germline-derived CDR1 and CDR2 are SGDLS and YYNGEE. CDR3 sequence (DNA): TGTGCAAGCAGTGCAGATGGCACGTATAGCAATCAGCCCCAGCATTTT. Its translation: CASSADGTYSNQPQHF.

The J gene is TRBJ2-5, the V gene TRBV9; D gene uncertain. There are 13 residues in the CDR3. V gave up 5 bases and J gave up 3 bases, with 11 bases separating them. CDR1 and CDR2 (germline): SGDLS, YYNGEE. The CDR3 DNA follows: TGTGCCAGCAGTGTGGCGGTGGAAGAGACCCAGTACTTC. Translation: CASSVAVEETQYF.

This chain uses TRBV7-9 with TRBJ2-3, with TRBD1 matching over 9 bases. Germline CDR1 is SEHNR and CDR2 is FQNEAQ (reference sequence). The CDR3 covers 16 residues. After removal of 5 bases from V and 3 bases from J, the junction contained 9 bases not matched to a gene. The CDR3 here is CASSPTGGLMTDTQYF. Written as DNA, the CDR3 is TGTGCCAGCAGCCCTACAGGGGGCTTGATGACAGATACGCAGTATTTT.

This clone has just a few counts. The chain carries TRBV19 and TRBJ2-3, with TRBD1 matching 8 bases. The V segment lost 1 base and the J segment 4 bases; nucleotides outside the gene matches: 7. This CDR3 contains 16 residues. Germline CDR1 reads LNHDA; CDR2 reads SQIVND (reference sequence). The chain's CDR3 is CASSIGAGGYADTQYF. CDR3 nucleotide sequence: TGTGCCAGTAGTATAGGGGCAGGGGGCTATGCAGATACGCAGTATTTT. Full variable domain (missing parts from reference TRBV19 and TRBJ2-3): DGGITQSPKYLFRKEGQNVTLSCEQNLNHDAMYWYRQDPGQGLRLIYYSQIVNDFQKGDIAEGYSVSREKKESFPLTVTSAQKNPTAFYLCASSIGAGGYADTQYFGPGTRLTVL.

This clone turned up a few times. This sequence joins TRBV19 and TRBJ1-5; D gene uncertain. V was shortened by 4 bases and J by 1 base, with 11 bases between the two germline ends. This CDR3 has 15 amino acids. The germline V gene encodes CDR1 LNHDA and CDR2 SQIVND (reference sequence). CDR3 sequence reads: CASSTRQASNQPQHF. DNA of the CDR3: TGTGCCAGTAGTACTCGGCAGGCAAGCAATCAGCCCCAGCATTTT.

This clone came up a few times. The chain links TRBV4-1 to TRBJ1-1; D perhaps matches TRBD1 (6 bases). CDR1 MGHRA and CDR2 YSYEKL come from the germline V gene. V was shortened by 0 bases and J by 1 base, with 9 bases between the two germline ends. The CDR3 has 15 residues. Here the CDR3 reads CASSQDRQANTEAFF. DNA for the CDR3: TGCGCCAGCAGCCAAGATAGACAGGCGAACACTGAAGCTTTCTTT.

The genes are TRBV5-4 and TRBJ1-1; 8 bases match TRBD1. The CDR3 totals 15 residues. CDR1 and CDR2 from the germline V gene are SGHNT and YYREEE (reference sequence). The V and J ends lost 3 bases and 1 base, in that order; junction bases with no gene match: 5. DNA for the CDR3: TGTGCCAGCAGCTCTCGACAGGGGTCGAACACTGAAGCTTTCTTT. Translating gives CASSSRQGSNTEAFF.

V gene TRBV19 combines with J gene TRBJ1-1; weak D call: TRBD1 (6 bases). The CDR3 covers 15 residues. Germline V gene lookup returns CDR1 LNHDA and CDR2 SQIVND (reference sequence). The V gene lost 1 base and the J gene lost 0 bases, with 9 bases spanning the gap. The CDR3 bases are TGTGCCAGTAGTATAGGGGGGGGCATGAACACTGAAGCTTTCTTT. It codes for CASSIGGGMNTEAFF.

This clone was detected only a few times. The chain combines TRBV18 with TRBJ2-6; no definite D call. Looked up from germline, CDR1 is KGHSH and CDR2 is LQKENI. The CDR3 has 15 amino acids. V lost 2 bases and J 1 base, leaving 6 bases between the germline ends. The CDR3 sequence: CASSPMRSGANVLTF. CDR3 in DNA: TGTGCCAGCTCACCAATGAGATCTGGGGCCAACGTCCTGACTTTC.

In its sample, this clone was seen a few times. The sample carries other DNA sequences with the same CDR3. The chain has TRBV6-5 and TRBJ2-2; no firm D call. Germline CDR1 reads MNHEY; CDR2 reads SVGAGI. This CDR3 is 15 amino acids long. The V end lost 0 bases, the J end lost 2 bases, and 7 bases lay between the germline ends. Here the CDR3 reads CASSYSSPNTGELFF. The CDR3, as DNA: TGTGCCAGCAGTTACTCGAGCCCCAACACCGGGGAGCTGTTTTTT.

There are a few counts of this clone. The CDR3 loop reads CASSPWTGSTDTQYF. CDR3 sequence (DNA): TGTGCCAGCAGCCCCTGGACGGGAAGCACAGATACGCAGTATTTT. The J gene is TRBJ2-3, the V gene TRBV7-9; maybe TRBD2 (5 bases). This CDR3 region has 15 residues. Trimming took 5 bases from V and 0 from J, leaving 12 bases between them. In germline, CDR1 is SEHNR, CDR2 FQNEAQ (reference sequence).

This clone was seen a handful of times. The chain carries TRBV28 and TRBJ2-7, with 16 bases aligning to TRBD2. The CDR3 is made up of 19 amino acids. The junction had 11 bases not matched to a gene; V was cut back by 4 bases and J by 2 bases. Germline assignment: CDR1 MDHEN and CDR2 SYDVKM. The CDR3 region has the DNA TGTGCCAGCAGTTCCAAGGGACTAGCGGGGGGGAGAGGTGCCTACGAGCAGTACTTC. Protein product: CASSSKGLAGGRGAYEQYF.

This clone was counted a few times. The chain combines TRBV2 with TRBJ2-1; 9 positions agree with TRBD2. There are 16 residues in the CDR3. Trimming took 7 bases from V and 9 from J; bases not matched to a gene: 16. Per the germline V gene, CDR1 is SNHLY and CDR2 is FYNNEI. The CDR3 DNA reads TGTGCCAGCAATGGCGCTAGCGGGGTGGTGCGAGGTGAGCAGTTCTTC. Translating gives CASNGASGVVRGEQFF. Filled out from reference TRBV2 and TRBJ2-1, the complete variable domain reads EPEVTQTPSHQVTQMGQEVILRCVPISNHLYFYWYRQILGQKVEFLVSFYNNEISEKSEIFDDQFSVERPDGSNFTLKIRSTKLEDSAMYFCASNGASGVVRGEQFFGPGTRLTVL.

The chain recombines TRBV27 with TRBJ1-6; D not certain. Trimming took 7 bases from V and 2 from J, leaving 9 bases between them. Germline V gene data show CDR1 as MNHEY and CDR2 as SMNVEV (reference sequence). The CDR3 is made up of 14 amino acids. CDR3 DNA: TGTGCCAGCAAGCCCAGGACCTATAATTCACCCCTCCACTTT. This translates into CASKPRTYNSPLHF.

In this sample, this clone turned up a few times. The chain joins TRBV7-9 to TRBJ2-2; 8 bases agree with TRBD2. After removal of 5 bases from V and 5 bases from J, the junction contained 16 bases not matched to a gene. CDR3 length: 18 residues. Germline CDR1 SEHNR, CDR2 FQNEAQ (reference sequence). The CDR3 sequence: CASSLSTSGSPGTGELFF. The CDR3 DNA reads TGTGCCAGCAGCCTTAGTACTAGCGGATCTCCTGGGACCGGGGAGCTGTTTTTT.